This TCR beta chain is from a study of blood T cell repertoires in COVID-19. Study details: T cells, B-cell-depleted T cells, or PBMCs supplied cDNA or gDNA.

Original processing notes: Quantification of nucleated cells was approximated via reference gene primer amplification. Only in-frame clones appear in the TCRdb table, and some are missing; sequencing was by immunoSEQ multiplex PCR. The DNA gave D and trimming, while V, J and clone size come from that table. Of about 150,000 clones in the sample, approximately 81% are singletons; the top ten hold approximately 38%. The CDR3 has 14 residues. Germline V gene sequence: CDR1 SGHDT, CDR2 YYEEEE. Trimming left V 0 bases short and J 0 bases short, with 3 bases between. The V gene is TRBV5-6, the J gene TRBJ2-2; D ambiguous. Source material: peripheral blood. The sequence was obtained from a human donor in a cohort sampled during active COVID-19. The CDR3 bases are TGTGCCAGCAGCTTGGTAACGAACACCGGGGAGCTGTTTTTT. Its protein is CASSLVTNTGELFF. The complete variable domain, with remaining parts taken from reference TRBV5-6 and TRBJ2-2, reads DAGVTQSPTHLIKTRGQQVTLRCSPKSGHDTVSWYQQALGQGPQFIFQYYEEEERQRGNFPDRFSGHQFPNYSSELNVNALLLGDSALYLCASSLVTNTGELFFGEGSRLTVL.